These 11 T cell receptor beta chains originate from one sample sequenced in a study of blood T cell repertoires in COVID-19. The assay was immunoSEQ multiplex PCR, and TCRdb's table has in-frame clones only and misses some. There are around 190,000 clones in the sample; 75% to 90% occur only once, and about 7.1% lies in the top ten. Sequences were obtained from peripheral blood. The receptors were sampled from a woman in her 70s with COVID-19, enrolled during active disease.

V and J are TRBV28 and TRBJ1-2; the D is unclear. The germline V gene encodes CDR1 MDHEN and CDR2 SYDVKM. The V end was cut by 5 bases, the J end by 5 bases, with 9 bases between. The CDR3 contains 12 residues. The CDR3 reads CASSPHLYGYTF. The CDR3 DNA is TGTGCCAGCAGTCCGCACTTGTATGGCTACACCTTC.

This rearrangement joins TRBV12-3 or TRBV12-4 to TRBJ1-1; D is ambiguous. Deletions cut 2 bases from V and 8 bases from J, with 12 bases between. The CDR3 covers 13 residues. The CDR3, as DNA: TGTGCCAGCAGTTTAATGTCCGGTCCCGAAGCTTTCTTT. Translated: CASSLMSGPEAFF.

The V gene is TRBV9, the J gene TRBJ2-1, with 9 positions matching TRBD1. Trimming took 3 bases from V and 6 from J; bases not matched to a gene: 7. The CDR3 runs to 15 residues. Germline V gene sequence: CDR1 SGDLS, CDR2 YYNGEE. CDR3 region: CASSEGQGLGNEQFF. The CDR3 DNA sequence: TGTGCCAGCAGCGAGGGACAGGGACTGGGCAATGAGCAGTTCTTC.

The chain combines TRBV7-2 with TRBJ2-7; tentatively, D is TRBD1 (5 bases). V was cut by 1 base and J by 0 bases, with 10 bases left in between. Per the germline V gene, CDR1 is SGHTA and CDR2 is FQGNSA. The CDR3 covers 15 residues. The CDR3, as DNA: TGTGCCAGCAGCTTAGGGACACAAAGCTCCTACGAGCAGTACTTC. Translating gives CASSLGTQSSYEQYF.

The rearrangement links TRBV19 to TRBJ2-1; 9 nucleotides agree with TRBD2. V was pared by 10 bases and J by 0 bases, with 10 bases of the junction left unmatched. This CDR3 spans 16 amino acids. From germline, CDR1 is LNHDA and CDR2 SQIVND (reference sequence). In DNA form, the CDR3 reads TGTGCCACCCGTGGGGCGGGAGGGCTCTCCTACAATGAGCAGTTCTTC. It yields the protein CATRGAGGLSYNEQFF.

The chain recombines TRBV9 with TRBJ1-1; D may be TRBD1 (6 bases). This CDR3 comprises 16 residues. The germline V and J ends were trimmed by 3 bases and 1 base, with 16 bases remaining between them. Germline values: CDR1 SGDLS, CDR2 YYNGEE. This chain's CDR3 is CASSAIPGTQNTEAFF. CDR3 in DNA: TGTGCCAGCAGCGCCATACCCGGGACACAGAACACTGAAGCTTTCTTT.

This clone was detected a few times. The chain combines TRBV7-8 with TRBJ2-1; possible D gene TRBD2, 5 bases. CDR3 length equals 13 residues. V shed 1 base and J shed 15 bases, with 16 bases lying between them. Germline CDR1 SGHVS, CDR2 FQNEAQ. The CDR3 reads CASSLEALATRFF. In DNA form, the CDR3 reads TGTGCCAGCAGCTTAGAGGCGCTAGCAACACGGTTCTTC.

The CDR3 sequence is CASSSATGSDTGELFF. CDR3 bases: TGCGCCAGCAGCTCGGCGACAGGGTCGGACACCGGGGAGCTGTTTTTT. The V gene is TRBV5-1, the J gene TRBJ2-2; 7 bases are a match to TRBD1. Unmatched junction bases numbered 8, after V lost 3 bases and J lost 3 bases. Germline CDR1 and CDR2: SGHRS and YFSETQ. The CDR3 is 16 residues long.

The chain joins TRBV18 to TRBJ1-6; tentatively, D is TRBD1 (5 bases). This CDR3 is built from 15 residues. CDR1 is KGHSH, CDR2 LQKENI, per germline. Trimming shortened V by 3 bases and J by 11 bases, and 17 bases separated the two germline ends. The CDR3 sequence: CASSPSKGQFAPLHF. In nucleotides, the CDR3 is TGTGCCAGCTCACCGTCTAAGGGGCAGTTCGCACCCCTCCACTTT.

The CDR3 DNA reads TGTGCCAGCAGTGCCGGTAGCGGGGCTAGCACAGATACGCAGTATTTT. It encodes CASSAGSGASTDTQYF. The rearrangement links TRBV2 to TRBJ2-3; 8 bases agree with TRBD2. CDR3 length: 16 residues. Germline assignment: CDR1 SNHLY and CDR2 FYNNEI. The V gene end was trimmed by 4 bases and the J gene end by 0 bases; junction bases not matched to a gene: 6.

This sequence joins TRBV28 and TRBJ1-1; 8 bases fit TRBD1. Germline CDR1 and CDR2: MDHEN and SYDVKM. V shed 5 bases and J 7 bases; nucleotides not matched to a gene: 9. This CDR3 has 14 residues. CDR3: CASSVGQGRGEAFF. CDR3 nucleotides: TGTGCCAGCAGTGTTGGACAGGGAAGGGGTGAAGCTTTCTTT.